This T cell receptor (beta chain) is from a study of shared clonotypes between healthy human individuals. This clone was recorded once. Its antigen remains unknown. With 3 bases removed from V and 1 base from J, the gap between germline ends came to 11 bases. This CDR3 region has 15 residues. CDR1 and CDR2 (germline): MGHDK, SYGVNS. General study points: Generation probabilities of non-shared clonotypes were lower (relative to those shared by all four donors).

Data came from immunoSEQ multiplex PCR; TCRdb stores just in-frame clones and leaves some out. This table holds about 1.5 million clones, about 98% found once. The V call is TRBV25-1, the J call TRBJ2-3, with D possibly matching TRBD1 (5 bases). Sequenced sample: naive CD4+ T cells sorted from blood. Documented subset: CD45RA+ positively selected. The clonotype originates from a man younger than 40 in good health. In DNA, the CDR3 is TGTGCCAGCAGTGACATGGGGCTTGGCACAGATACGCAGTATTTT. Translating it yields CASSDMGLGTDTQYF.